This T cell receptor (beta chain) was recovered during a study of human T cells and chemical hapten exposure. At the level of the study: Once 0.01% DPC had been applied to the upper back by patch test, readings were taken at 6 days.

TCRdb used MiXCR to reprocess the RACE reads, holding one entry per CDR3 protein. The sample holds roughly 100,000 distinct CDR3 sequences; roughly 12% are singletons and the top ten take about 1.6%. Time point here: pre-sensitization, week 0. Treatment in this sample: therapeutic diphenylcyclopropenone sensitization with weekly scalp DPC. This CDR3 contains 13 residues. The V segment lost 7 bases and the J segment 1 base; nucleotides outside the gene matches: 3. Germline V gene data show CDR1 as SQVTM and CDR2 as ANQGSEA. Sample: whole blood, taken in connection with sensitization to the hapten diphenylcyclopropenone (DPC). The chain carries TRBV29-1 and TRBJ1-1; TRBD1 matches at 10 bases. The receptor comes from a woman aged 50 to 65 with alopecia areata. Some clones in this sample may be carry-over from other donors' samples. In nucleotides, the CDR3 is TGCAGCGCCCGGACAGGGGGGAACACTGAAGCTTTCTTT. It translates to CSARTGGNTEAFF.